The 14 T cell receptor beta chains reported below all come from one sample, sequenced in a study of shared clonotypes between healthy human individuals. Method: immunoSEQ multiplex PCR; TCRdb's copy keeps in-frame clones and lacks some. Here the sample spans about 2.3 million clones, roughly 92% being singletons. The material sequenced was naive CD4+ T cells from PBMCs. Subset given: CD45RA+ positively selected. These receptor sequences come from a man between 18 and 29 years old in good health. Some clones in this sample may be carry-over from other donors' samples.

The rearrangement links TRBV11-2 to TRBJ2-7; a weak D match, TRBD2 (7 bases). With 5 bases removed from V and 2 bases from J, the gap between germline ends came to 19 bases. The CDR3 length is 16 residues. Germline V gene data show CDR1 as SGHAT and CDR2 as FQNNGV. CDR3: CASSLSGASGTYEQYF. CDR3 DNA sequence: TGTGCCAGCAGCCTCTCAGGGGCTAGCGGAACCTACGAGCAGTACTTC. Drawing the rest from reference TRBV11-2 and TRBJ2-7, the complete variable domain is EAGVAQSPRYKIIEKRQSVAFWCNPISGHATLYWYQQILGQGPKLLIQFQNNGVVDDSQLPKDRFSAERLKGVDSTLKIQPAKLEDSAVYLCASSLSGASGTYEQYFGPGTRLTVT.

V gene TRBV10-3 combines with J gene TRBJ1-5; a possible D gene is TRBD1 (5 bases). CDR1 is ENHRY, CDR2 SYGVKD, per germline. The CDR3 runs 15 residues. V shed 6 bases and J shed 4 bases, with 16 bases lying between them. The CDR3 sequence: CAISPGPEGNQPQHF. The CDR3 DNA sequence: TGTGCCATCAGCCCGGGGCCCGAGGGAAATCAGCCCCAGCATTTT.

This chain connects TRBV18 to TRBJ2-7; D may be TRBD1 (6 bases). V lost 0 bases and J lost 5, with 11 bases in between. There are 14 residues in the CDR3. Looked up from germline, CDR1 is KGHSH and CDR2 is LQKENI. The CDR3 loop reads CASSPPTGIHEQYF. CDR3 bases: TGTGCCAGCTCACCACCTACAGGGATCCACGAGCAGTACTTC.

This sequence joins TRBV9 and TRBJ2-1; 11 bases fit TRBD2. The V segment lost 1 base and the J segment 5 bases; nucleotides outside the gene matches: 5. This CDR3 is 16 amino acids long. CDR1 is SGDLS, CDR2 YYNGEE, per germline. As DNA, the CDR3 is TGTGCCAGCAGCGTAAGAGGGACTAGCGGTGACAATGAGCAGTTCTTC. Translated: CASSVRGTSGDNEQFF.

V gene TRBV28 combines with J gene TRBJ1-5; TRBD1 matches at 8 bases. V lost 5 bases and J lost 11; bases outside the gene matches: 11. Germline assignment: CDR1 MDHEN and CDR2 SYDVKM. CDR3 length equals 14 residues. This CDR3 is CASSIRQGRMAQHF. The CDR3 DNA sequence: TGTGCCAGCAGTATTAGACAGGGGAGGATGGCCCAGCATTTT.

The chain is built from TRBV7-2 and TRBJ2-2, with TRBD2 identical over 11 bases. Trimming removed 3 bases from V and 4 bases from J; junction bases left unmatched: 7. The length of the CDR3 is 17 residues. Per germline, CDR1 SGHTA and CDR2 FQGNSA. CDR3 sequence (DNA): TGTGCCAGCAGCTTTATAGCGGGAGGGCCCGGCACCGGGGAGCTGTTTTTT. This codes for CASSFIAGGPGTGELFF.

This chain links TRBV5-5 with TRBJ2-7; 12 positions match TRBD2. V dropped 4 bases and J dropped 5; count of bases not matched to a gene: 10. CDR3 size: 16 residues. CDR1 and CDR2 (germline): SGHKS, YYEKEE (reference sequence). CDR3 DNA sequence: TGTGCCAGCAGCCCACCTCTAGCGGGAGGGTATAACGAGCAGTACTTC. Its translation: CASSPPLAGGYNEQYF.

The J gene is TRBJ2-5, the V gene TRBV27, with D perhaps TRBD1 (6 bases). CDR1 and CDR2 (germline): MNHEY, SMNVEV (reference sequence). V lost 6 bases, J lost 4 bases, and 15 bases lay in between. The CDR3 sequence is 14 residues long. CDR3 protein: CASRGAGAVETQYF. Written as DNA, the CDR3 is TGTGCCAGCAGAGGGGCAGGGGCAGTAGAGACCCAGTACTTC.

This CDR3 is CASSLSEAGGFGELFF. Written as DNA, the CDR3 is TGTGCCAGCAGCTTAAGTGAGGCGGGAGGGTTCGGGGAGCTGTTTTTT. V gene TRBV7-3 combines with J gene TRBJ2-2; 9 positions match TRBD2. The CDR3 sequence is 16 residues long. CDR1 SGHTA and CDR2 FQGTGA come from the germline V gene. V shed 1 base, J shed 7 bases, and the junction held 7 bases outside the gene matches.

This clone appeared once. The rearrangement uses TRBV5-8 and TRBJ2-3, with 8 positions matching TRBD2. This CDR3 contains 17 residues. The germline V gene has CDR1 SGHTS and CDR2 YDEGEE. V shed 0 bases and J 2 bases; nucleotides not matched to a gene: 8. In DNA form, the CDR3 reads TGTGCCAGCAGCTTGGAGGTCGGGGGGGTCTCCACAGATACGCAGTATTTT. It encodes CASSLEVGGVSTDTQYF.

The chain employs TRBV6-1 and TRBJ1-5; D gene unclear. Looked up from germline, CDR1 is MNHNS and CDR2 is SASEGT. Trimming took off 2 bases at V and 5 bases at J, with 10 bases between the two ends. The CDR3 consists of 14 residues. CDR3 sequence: CASSEIPGDQPQHF. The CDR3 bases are TGTGCCAGCAGTGAAATTCCTGGGGATCAGCCCCAGCATTTT.

CDR3 amino acids: CASSLVTGAPNQPQHF. CDR3 bases: TGTGCCAGCAGTTTAGTAACAGGGGCACCCAATCAGCCCCAGCATTTT. V is TRBV28 and J is TRBJ1-5, with 7 nucleotides matching TRBD1. Germline assignment: CDR1 MDHEN and CDR2 SYDVKM. The V gene end was trimmed by 2 bases and the J gene end by 3 bases; junction bases not matched to a gene: 7. The CDR3 spans 16 residues.

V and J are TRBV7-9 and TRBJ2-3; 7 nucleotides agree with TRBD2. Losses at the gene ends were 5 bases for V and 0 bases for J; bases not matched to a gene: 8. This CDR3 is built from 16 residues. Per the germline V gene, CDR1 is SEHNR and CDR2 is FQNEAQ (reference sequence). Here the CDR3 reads CASSLGRRTSTDTQYF. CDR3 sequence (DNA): TGTGCCAGCAGCCTCGGGAGGAGAACTAGCACAGATACGCAGTATTTT.

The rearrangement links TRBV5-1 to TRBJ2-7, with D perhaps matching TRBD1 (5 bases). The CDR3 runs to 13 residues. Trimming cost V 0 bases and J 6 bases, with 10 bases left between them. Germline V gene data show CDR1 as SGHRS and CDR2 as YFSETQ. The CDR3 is CASSLDRNSEQYF. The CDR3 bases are TGCGCCAGCAGCTTGGACAGGAATAGCGAGCAGTACTTC.